This is a list of T cell receptor beta chains from one sample in a study of PD-L1 blockade in urothelial cancer. The method was immunoSEQ multiplex PCR; TCRdb's version includes in-frame clones alone and lacks a portion of them. The table has 95,000 to 150,000 clones, approximately 85% seen once. The material sequenced was PBMCs, taken around atezolizumab (anti-PD-L1) treatment. These receptors were collected from a man aged 50-59 years with urothelial cancer. The CDR3 runs from the conserved cysteine through the conserved F or W. The order of the fields is J gene, CDR3 length, D gene, V gene, clone size, CDR3 DNA, CDR3 protein. D genes are given only for firm matches. Clone size appears in some rows only: once, few, many, or a class for an expanded clone.

j_gene: TRBJ1-1; len: 12; d_gene: TRBD1; v_gene: TRBV28; abundance: few; CDR3nt: TGTGCCAGTTGTACAGGGGGCACTGAAGCTTTCTTT; CDR3aa: CASCTGGTEAFF
j_gene: TRBJ1-2; len: 12; d_gene: TRBD1; v_gene: TRBV7-8; abundance: NA; CDR3nt: TGTGCCAGCAGCTATGACAGGGGAGGCTACACCTTC; CDR3aa: CASSYDRGGYTF
j_gene: TRBJ1-1; len: 16; d_gene: NA; v_gene: TRBV5-1; abundance: NA; CDR3nt: TGCGCCAGCAGTTTCTGGGCGCAGGGGAGAGGCTCTGAAGCTTTCTTT; CDR3aa: CASSFWAQGRGSEAFF
j_gene: TRBJ2-1; len: 13; d_gene: TRBD1; v_gene: TRBV25-1; abundance: NA; CDR3nt: TGTGCCAGCAGCCAGGGGGCGACAAATGAGCAGTTCTTC; CDR3aa: CASSQGATNEQFF
j_gene: TRBJ1-2; len: 14; d_gene: NA; v_gene: TRBV5-1; abundance: NA; CDR3nt: TGCGCCAGCAGCTTGGGCACAGCAAACTATGGCTACACCTTC; CDR3aa: CASSLGTANYGYTF
j_gene: TRBJ2-7; len: 15; d_gene: NA; v_gene: TRBV2; abundance: NA; CDR3nt: TGTGCCAGCAACCAAGAGGGAACGTTAGGCTACGAGCAGTACTTC; CDR3aa: CASNQEGTLGYEQYF
j_gene: TRBJ1-1; len: 14; d_gene: NA; v_gene: TRBV14; abundance: NA; CDR3nt: TGTGCCAGCAGCCCGCTACAGTTGAACACTGAAGCTTTCTTT; CDR3aa: CASSPLQLNTEAFF
j_gene: TRBJ2-7; len: 14; d_gene: TRBD2; v_gene: TRBV7-2; abundance: few; CDR3nt: TGTGCCAGCAGCATAGCGGGAGGGACCTACGAGCAGTACTTC; CDR3aa: CASSIAGGTYEQYF
j_gene: TRBJ1-3; len: 15; d_gene: NA; v_gene: TRBV28; abundance: many; CDR3nt: TGTGCCAGCAGTTTCAGTATCAGGGGAAGAAACACCATATATTTT; CDR3aa: CASSFSIRGRNTIYF
j_gene: TRBJ1-3; len: 15; d_gene: NA; v_gene: TRBV15; abundance: NA; CDR3nt: TGTGCCACCAGCAGAGATCGGGAAGCTGGAAACACCATATATTTT; CDR3aa: CATSRDREAGNTIYF
j_gene: TRBJ2-2; len: 16; d_gene: TRBD2; v_gene: TRBV27; abundance: NA; CDR3nt: TGTGCCAGCAGTTTATGGAGCGGGAGAGGCACCGGGGAGCTGTTTTTT; CDR3aa: CASSLWSGRGTGELFF
j_gene: TRBJ2-1; len: 15; d_gene: NA; v_gene: TRBV18; abundance: NA; CDR3nt: TGTGCCAGCTCACCAATGCTAGTGTCGGGCAATGAGCAGTTCTTC; CDR3aa: CASSPMLVSGNEQFF
j_gene: TRBJ1-5; len: 14; d_gene: NA; v_gene: TRBV18; abundance: NA; CDR3nt: TGTGCCAGCTCACCAGAGGGTCTGACTCAGCCCCAGCATTTT; CDR3aa: CASSPEGLTQPQHF
j_gene: TRBJ1-5; len: 13; d_gene: NA; v_gene: TRBV6-5; abundance: NA; CDR3nt: TGTGCCAGCAGTTACGCACGTGAGCAGCCCCAGCATTTT; CDR3aa: CASSYAREQPQHF
j_gene: TRBJ2-2; len: 15; d_gene: NA; v_gene: TRBV5-1; abundance: NA; CDR3nt: TGCGCCAGCAGCTTGGGACACTCGAACACCGGGGAGCTGTTTTTT; CDR3aa: CASSLGHSNTGELFF
j_gene: TRBJ1-6; len: 12; d_gene: TRBD1; v_gene: TRBV4-2; abundance: few; CDR3nt: TGTGCCAGCAGGCGGGACAGATCACCCCTCCACTTT; CDR3aa: CASRRDRSPLHF